This entry features one T cell receptor (beta chain) sequence. Some clones are missing from TCRdb's copy, which holds only in-frame ones; the method was immunoSEQ multiplex PCR. The top ten hold 2% to 2.5% of the sample, which has hundreds of thousands of clones, 75% to 90% seen once. This sample is part of a study of blood T cell repertoires in COVID-19. With V trimmed by 0 bases and J by 2 bases, 3 bases remained unmatched. This CDR3 has 15 residues. Germline V gene lookup returns CDR1 SGHRS and CDR2 YFSETQ. The specimen was PBMCs or T cells enriched from blood (not recorded which). The chain has TRBV5-1 and TRBJ2-7; 9 bases are a match to TRBD1. This sequence originates from a woman aged 18-29 years who had recovered from COVID-19. The CDR3 bases are TGCGCCAGCAGCTTGGAGGGACAGGGTCCCTACGAGCAGTACTTC. Its translation is CASSLEGQGPYEQYF.